Listed here are 21 T cell receptor beta chains from one sample, sequenced in a study of T cell responses to AZD1222 COVID-19 vaccine. Clones were read by immunoSEQ multiplex PCR, and TCRdb kept only the in-frame ones, dropping some. Among 150,000 to 160,000 clones, about nine tenths were seen once, and the ten largest hold 5.5% to 6%. The sample was peripheral blood, taken on day 0 of MenACWY control vaccination. The source is an adult in good health.

With respect to this clone: This sample also contains other DNA sequences that code for the same CDR3. This chain uses TRBV5-1 with TRBJ1-5; no definite D call. This CDR3 region has 15 residues. Trimming took off 0 bases at V and 1 base at J, with 8 bases between the two ends. Germline V CDR1 and CDR2: SGHRS, YFSETQ. The CDR3 reads CASSLDGFSNQPQHF. DNA for the CDR3: TGCGCCAGCAGCTTGGATGGTTTCAGCAATCAGCCCCAGCATTTT.

The V call is TRBV19, the J call TRBJ1-5; no clear D. V lost 6 bases and J lost 8, with 5 bases in between. This CDR3 is 10 amino acids long. The germline CDR1 and CDR2 sequences are LNHDA and SQIVND (reference sequence). The CDR3 DNA is TGTGCCAGTAGCCACGAGCCCCAGCATTTT. Encoded protein: CASSHEPQHF.

The rearrangement uses TRBV28 and TRBJ1-6; D is unresolved. This CDR3 is 14 amino acids long. Germline V gene data show CDR1 as MDHEN and CDR2 as SYDVKM. V was clipped by 10 bases and J by 8 bases, with 18 bases between them. The CDR3 DNA reads as TGTGCCATCAGAGGGCCGGCTCGGGATTCACCCCTCCACTTT. Protein product: CAIRGPARDSPLHF.

This CDR3 reads CASSGTGVWETQYF. CDR3 nucleotides: TGTGCCAGCAGTGGGACAGGGGTTTGGGAGACCCAGTACTTC. The chain employs TRBV7-2 and TRBJ2-5, with 10 bases matching TRBD1. With 6 bases clipped from V and 5 bases from J, the junction kept 6 bases outside the gene matches. There are 14 residues in the CDR3. Per germline, CDR1 SGHTA and CDR2 FQGNSA.

V and J are TRBV25-1 and TRBJ2-7, with a weak D call TRBD2 (5 bases). The CDR3 runs to 12 residues. With 3 bases removed from V and 7 bases from J, the gap between germline ends came to 10 bases. Per germline, CDR1 MGHDK and CDR2 SYGVNS. The CDR3 sequence: CASSDLSGEQYF. The CDR3 nucleotides are TGTGCCAGCAGTGACCTGTCGGGAGAGCAGTACTTC.

The chain carries TRBV6-1 and TRBJ1-1, with 8 bases fitting TRBD1. Germline assignment: CDR1 MNHNS and CDR2 SASEGT. The ends lost 3 bases at V and 4 bases at J; junction bases unmatched: 4. This CDR3 region has 14 residues. CDR3 region: CASSDVRGLTEAFF. The CDR3 DNA is TGTGCCAGCAGTGATGTCAGGGGGCTCACTGAAGCTTTCTTT.

The V and J genes are TRBV7-2 and TRBJ1-2; D might be TRBD1 (5 bases). Germline CDR1 is SGHTA and CDR2 is FQGNSA. The V gene lost 3 bases and the J gene lost 1 base, with 15 bases spanning the gap. The length of the CDR3 is 16 residues. CDR3 in DNA: TGTGCCAGCAGCTTCTCCCCGGGGGGAAGTAACTATGGCTACACCTTC. The encoded protein is CASSFSPGGSNYGYTF.

CDR3 sequence: CASSFPGGRDPTEAFF. The CDR3 bases are TGTGCCAGCAGCTTCCCCGGGGGGCGAGATCCCACTGAAGCTTTCTTT. This chain links TRBV3-1 (or the pseudogene TRBV3-2) with TRBJ1-1, with a weak D call TRBD1 (6 bases). The CDR3 covers 16 residues. Germline V CDR1 and CDR2: LGHDT, YNNKEL (reference sequence). The V end was cut by 5 bases, the J end by 4 bases, with 20 bases between.

The gene calls are TRBV27 and TRBJ2-7; D is perhaps TRBD1 (6 bases). The CDR3 contains 16 residues. V was pared by 6 bases and J by 0 bases, with 18 bases between. Per germline, CDR1 MNHEY and CDR2 SMNVEV (reference sequence). For the CDR3, the DNA is TGTGCCAGCAGGACCGCCCAGGGGCGAAGCTCCTACGAGCAGTACTTC. Its translation: CASRTAQGRSSYEQYF.

The V and J genes are TRBV3-1 (or the pseudogene TRBV3-2) and TRBJ1-2; no clear D. Germline V gene data show CDR1 as LGHDT and CDR2 as YNNKEL (reference sequence). Trimming removed 3 bases at V and 5 bases at J, with 7 bases between. This CDR3 has 12 residues. CDR3 bases: TGTGCCAGCAGCCATGGGCGGTATGGCTACACCTTC. This encodes CASSHGRYGYTF.

The V gene is TRBV5-5, the J gene TRBJ2-3, with 11 positions matching TRBD2. Germline CDR1 SGHKS, CDR2 YYEKEE (reference sequence). V lost 2 bases, J lost 2 bases, and 4 bases stayed unmatched. The CDR3 length is 16 residues. The CDR3 loop is CASSFIAGGNTDTQYF. The CDR3, as DNA: TGTGCCAGCAGCTTTATAGCGGGGGGGAACACAGATACGCAGTATTTT.

This clone was counted a few times. This chain connects TRBV28 to TRBJ2-1; TRBD1 agrees at 8 bases. The CDR3 has 15 amino acids. Germline V gene data show CDR1 as MDHEN and CDR2 as SYDVKM. J gave up 6 bases and V 2 bases, and 6 bases lay outside the gene matches. CDR3 coding DNA: TGTGCCAGCAGTTTACCCGCGGGACAGGTCAATGAGCAGTTCTTC. This sequence encodes CASSLPAGQVNEQFF.

This clone was seen a single time. The chain uses TRBV7-8 and TRBJ1-2, with a tentative D call TRBD1 (5 bases). The germline CDR1 and CDR2 sequences are SGHVS and FQNEAQ. V lost 1 base and J 0 bases, leaving 6 bases between the germline ends. This CDR3 is built from 14 residues. The CDR3 is CASSLGGANYGYTF. The CDR3 coding sequence is TGTGCCAGCAGCTTAGGGGGGGCTAACTATGGCTACACCTTC.

As regards this clone: The junction departs from the called germline gene at one end, perhaps through a read error. The chain carries TRBV11-3 and TRBJ2-7; 14 bases agree with TRBD2. The germline V gene encodes CDR1 SGHNT and CDR2 YENEEA. The CDR3 runs to 13 residues. CDR3 nucleotides: TGTGCCAGCAGCCAGGGACTAGCGGGAGCGTATGACTTC. The encoded protein is CASSQGLAGAYDF.

The chain combines TRBV27 with TRBJ2-5; 11 bases agree with TRBD2. The germline V gene has CDR1 MNHEY and CDR2 SMNVEV (reference sequence). The junction had 13 bases not matched to a gene; V was cut back by 1 base and J by 3 bases. The CDR3 has 19 residues. The CDR3 DNA is TGTGCCAGCAGTTTATATGGTCAGAGAACTAGCGGGGGTAAAGAGACCCAGTACTTC. Translation gives CASSLYGQRTSGGKETQYF.

With regard to this clone: The junction departs from the called germline gene at one end, perhaps through a read error. The chain combines TRBV6-5 with TRBJ2-3; 9 bases are shared with TRBD2. This CDR3 has 13 residues. Looked up from germline, CDR1 is MNHEY and CDR2 is SVGAGI. The CDR3 loop reads CASSPLERGVQGF. Here the CDR3 DNA reads TGTGCCAGCAGTCCCTTAGAGCGGGGGGTGCAGGGTTTT.

The CDR3 nucleotides are TGCGCCAGCAGCTTGGGGGGTCCATCTGACGAGGCTTTCTTT. It yields the protein CASSLGGPSDEAFF. V usage is TRBV5-1 and J usage is TRBJ1-1; D gene ambiguous. Looked up from germline, CDR1 is SGHRS and CDR2 is YFSETQ. Trimming left V 0 bases short and J 11 bases short, with 17 bases between. The CDR3 covers 14 residues.

The chain combines TRBV19 with TRBJ1-5; 7 bases map to TRBD1. The CDR3 consists of 17 residues. Germline-derived CDR1 and CDR2 are LNHDA and SQIVND (reference sequence). With V trimmed by 0 bases and J by 2 bases, 7 bases remained unmatched. The CDR3 protein is CASSIERTGRGNQPQHF. CDR3 DNA sequence: TGTGCCAGTAGTATAGAGAGGACAGGCAGGGGCAATCAGCCCCAGCATTTT.

The chain employs TRBV5-1 and TRBJ1-2, with D hard to call. CDR3 length: 14 residues. Trimming removed 1 base from V and 3 bases from J, with 10 bases in between. Germline V CDR1 and CDR2: SGHRS, YFSETQ. The CDR3 DNA is TGCGCCAGCAGCTTGAAGCAGCTCGACTATGGCTACACCTTC. Residues: CASSLKQLDYGYTF.

This chain connects TRBV5-6 to TRBJ1-2, with 7 positions matching TRBD1. The germline gives CDR1 SGHDT, CDR2 YYEEEE. This CDR3 has 14 amino acids. V dropped 0 bases and J dropped 4; count of bases not matched to a gene: 3. Written as DNA, the CDR3 is TGTGCCAGCAGCTTGGGCGGGACAGTCTATGGCTACACCTTC. It specifies CASSLGGTVYGYTF.

The J gene is TRBJ2-7, the V gene TRBV7-9; tentative D call: TRBD1 (5 bases). This CDR3 has 13 amino acids. Germline CDR1 is SEHNR and CDR2 is FQNEAQ (reference sequence). The CDR3 reads CASSTGWQGSLDV. CDR3 DNA: TGTGCCAGCAGCACCGGATGGCAGGGATCGTTGGACGTC.